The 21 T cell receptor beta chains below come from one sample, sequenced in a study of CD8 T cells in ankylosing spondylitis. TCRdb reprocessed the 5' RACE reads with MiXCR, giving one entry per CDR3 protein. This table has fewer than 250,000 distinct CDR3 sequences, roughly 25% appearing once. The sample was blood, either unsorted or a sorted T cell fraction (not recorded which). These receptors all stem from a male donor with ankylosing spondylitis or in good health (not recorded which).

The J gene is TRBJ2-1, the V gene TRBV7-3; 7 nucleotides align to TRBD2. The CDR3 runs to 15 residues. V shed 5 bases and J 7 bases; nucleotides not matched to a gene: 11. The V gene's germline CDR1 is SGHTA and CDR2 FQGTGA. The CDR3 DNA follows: TGTGCCAGCAGCCCCTATCATGGGGGAGGGAATGAGCAGTTCTTC. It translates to CASSPYHGGGNEQFF.

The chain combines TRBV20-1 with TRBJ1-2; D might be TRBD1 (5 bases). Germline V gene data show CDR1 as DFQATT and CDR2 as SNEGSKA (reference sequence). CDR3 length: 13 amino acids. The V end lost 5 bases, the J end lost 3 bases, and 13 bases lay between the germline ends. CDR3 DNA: TGCAGTGCTCCCGACAGTCTTCACTATGGCTACACCTTC. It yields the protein CSAPDSLHYGYTF.

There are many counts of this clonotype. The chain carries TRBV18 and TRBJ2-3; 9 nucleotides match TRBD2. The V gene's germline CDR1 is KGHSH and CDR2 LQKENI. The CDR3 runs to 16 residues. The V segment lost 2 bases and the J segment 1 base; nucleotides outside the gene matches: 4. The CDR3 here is CASSPTSGRRTDTQYF. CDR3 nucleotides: TGTGCCAGCTCACCAACGAGCGGGAGGCGCACAGATACGCAGTATTTT. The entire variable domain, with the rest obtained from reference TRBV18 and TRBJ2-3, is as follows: NAGVMQNPRHLVRRRGQEARLRCSPMKGHSHVYWYRQLPEEGLKFMVYLQKENIIDESGMPKERFSAEFPKEGPSILRIQQVVRGDSAAYFCASSPTSGRRTDTQYFGPGTRLTVL.

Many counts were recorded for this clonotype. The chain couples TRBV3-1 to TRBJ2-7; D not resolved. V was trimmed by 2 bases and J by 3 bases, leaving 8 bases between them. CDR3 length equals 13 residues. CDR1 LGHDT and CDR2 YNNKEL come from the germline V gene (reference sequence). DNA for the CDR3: TGTGCCAGCAGCCAACACTTGAACTACGAGCAGTACTTC. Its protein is CASSQHLNYEQYF.

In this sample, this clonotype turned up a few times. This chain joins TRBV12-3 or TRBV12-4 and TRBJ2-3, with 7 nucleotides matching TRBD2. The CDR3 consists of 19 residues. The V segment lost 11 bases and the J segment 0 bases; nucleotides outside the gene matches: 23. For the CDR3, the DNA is TGTGCCTTCAGTCCCCCTGGACGGCCGGGACTACCTAGCACAGATACGCAGTATTTT. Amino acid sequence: CAFSPPGRPGLPSTDTQYF.

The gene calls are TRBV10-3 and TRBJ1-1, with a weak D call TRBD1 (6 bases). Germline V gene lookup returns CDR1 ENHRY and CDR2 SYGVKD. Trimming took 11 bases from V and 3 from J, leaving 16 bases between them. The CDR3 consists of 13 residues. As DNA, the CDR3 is TGTGCCGGACGTTACAGGGCGGACACTGAAGCTTTCTTT. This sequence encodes CAGRYRADTEAFF.

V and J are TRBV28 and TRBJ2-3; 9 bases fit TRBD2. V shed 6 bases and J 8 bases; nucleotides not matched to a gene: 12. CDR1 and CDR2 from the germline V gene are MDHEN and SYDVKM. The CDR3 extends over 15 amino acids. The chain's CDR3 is CASSRTSASGSTQYF. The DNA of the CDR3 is TGTGCCAGCAGCAGGACTAGCGCCTCCGGTTCTACGCAGTATTTT. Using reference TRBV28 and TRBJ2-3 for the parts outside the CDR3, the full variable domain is DVKVTQSSRYLVKRTGEKVFLECVQDMDHENMFWYRQDPGLGLRLIYFSYDVKMKEKGDIPEGYSVSREKKERFSLILESASTNQTSMYLCASSRTSASGSTQYFGPGTRLTVL.

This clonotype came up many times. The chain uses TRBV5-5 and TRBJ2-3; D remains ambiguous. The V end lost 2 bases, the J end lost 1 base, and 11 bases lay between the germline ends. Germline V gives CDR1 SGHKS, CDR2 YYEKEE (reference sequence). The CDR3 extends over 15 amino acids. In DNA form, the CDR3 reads TGTGCCAGCAGCTTAGGTGCTGGGGGCACAGATACGCAGTATTTT. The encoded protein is CASSLGAGGTDTQYF.

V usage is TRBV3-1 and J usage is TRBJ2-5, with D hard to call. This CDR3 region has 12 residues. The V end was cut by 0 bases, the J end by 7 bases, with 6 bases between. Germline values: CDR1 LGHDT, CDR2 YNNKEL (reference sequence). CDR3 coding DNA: TGTGCCAGCAGCCAAGAATCTGGGACCCAGTACTTC. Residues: CASSQESGTQYF.

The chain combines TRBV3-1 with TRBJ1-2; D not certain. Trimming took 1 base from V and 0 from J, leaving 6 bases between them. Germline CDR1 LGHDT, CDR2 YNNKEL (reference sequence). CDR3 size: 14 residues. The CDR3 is CASSQGGANYGYTF. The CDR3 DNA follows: TGTGCCAGCAGCCAAGGGGGAGCTAACTATGGCTACACCTTC. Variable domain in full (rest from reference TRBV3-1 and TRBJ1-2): DTAVSQTPKYLVTQMGNDKSIKCEQNLGHDTMYWYKQDSKKFLKIMFSYNNKELIINETVPNRFSPKSPDKAHLNLHINSLELGDSAVYFCASSQGGANYGYTFGSGTRLTVV.

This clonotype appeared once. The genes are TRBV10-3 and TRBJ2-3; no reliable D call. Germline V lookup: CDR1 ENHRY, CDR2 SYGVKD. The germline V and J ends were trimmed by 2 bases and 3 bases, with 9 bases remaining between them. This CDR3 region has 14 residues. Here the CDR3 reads CAISEGVRTDTQYF. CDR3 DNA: TGTGCCATCAGTGAGGGGGTTAGAACAGATACGCAGTATTTT.

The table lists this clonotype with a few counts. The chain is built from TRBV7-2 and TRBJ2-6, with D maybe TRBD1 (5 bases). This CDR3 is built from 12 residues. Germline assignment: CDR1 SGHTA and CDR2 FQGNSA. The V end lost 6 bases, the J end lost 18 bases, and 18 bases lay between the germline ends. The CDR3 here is CASRQDSKETTF. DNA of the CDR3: TGTGCCAGCAGGCAAGACAGTAAGGAAACGACTTTC.

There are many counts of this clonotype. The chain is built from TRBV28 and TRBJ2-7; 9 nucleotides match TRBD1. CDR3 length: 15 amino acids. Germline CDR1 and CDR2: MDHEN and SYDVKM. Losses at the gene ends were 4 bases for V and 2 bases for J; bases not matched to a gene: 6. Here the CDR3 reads CASSSPGQGPYEQYF. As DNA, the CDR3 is TGTGCCAGCAGTTCACCCGGACAGGGGCCCTACGAGCAGTACTTC.

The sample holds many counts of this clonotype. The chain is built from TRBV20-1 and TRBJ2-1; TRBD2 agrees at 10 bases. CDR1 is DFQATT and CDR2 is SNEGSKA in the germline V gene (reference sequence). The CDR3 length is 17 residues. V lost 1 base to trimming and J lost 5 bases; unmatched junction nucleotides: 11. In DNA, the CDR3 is TGCAGTGCTAGAGGGATCTCCGCTAGCGGGGGAGACAATGAGCAGTTCTTC. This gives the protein CSARGISASGGDNEQFF.

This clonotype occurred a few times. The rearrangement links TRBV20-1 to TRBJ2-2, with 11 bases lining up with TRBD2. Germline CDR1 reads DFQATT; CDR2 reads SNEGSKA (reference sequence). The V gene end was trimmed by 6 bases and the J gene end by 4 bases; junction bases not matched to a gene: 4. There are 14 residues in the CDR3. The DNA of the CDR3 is TGCAGTGCAGTAGCGGGGGGGAGCACCGGGGAGCTGTTTTTT. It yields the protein CSAVAGGSTGELFF.

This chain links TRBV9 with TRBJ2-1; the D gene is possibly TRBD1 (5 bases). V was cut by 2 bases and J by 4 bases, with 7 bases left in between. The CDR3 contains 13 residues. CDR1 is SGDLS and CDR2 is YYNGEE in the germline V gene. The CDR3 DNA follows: TGTGCCAGCAGCGTGACAGTTTACAATGAGCAGTTCTTC. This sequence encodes CASSVTVYNEQFF.

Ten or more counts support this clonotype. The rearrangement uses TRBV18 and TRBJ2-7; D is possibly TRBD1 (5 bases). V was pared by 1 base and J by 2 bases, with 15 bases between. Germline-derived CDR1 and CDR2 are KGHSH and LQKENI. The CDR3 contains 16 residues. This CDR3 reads CASSPQQDRRTYEQYF. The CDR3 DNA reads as TGTGCCAGCTCACCACAACAGGACCGGCGGACCTACGAGCAGTACTTC.

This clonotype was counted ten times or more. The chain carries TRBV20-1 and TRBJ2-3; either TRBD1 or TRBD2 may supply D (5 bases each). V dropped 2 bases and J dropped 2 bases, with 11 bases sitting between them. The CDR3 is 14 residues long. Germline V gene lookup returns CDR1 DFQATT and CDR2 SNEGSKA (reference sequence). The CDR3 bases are TGCAGTGCTAGACTCGGGACCAACACAGATACGCAGTATTTT. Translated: CSARLGTNTDTQYF.

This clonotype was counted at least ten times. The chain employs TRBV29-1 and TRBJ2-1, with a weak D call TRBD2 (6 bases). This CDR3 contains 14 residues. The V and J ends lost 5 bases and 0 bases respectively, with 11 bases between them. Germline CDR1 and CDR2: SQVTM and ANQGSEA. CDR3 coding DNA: TGCAGCGTTTGGCGGGACCACTCCTACAATGAGCAGTTCTTC. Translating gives CSVWRDHSYNEQFF.

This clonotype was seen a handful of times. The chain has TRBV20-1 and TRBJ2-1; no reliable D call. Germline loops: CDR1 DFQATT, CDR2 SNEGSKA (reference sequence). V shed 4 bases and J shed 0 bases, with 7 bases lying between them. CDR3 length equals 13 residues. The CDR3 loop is CSAKPPSYNEQFF. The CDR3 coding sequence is TGCAGTGCTAAACCCCCCTCCTACAATGAGCAGTTCTTC.

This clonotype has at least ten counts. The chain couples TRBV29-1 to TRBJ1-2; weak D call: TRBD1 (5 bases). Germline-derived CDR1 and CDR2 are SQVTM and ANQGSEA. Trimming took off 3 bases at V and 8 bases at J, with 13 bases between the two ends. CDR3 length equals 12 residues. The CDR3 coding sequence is TGCAGCGTTGACAGGGAATCCTTAGGCTACACCTTC. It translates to CSVDRESLGYTF.